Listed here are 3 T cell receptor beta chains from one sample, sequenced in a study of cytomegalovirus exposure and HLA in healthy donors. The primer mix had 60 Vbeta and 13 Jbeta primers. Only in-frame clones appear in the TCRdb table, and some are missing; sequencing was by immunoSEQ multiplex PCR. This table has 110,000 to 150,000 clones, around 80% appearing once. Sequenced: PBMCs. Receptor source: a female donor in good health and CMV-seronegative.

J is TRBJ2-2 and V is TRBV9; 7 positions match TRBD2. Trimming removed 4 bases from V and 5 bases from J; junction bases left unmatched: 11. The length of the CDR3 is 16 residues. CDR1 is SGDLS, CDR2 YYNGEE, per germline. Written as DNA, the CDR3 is TGTGCCAGCAGCTCACCGCGAAGCGGGGTAACCGGGGAGCTGTTTTTT. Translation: CASSSPRSGVTGELFF.

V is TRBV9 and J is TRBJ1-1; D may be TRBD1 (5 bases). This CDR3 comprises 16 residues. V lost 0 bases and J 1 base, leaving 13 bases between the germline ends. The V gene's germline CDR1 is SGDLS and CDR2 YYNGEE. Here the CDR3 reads CASSVGARGTNTEAFF. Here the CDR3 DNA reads TGTGCCAGCAGCGTAGGAGCCCGGGGGACGAACACTGAAGCTTTCTTT.

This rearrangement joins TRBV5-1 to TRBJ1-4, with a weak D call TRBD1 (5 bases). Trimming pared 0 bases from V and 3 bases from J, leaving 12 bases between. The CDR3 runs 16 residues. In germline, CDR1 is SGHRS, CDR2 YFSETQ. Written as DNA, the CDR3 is TGCGCCAGCAGCTTGGCATCGGGACTTGCTAATGAAAAACTGTTTTTT. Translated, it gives CASSLASGLANEKLFF.